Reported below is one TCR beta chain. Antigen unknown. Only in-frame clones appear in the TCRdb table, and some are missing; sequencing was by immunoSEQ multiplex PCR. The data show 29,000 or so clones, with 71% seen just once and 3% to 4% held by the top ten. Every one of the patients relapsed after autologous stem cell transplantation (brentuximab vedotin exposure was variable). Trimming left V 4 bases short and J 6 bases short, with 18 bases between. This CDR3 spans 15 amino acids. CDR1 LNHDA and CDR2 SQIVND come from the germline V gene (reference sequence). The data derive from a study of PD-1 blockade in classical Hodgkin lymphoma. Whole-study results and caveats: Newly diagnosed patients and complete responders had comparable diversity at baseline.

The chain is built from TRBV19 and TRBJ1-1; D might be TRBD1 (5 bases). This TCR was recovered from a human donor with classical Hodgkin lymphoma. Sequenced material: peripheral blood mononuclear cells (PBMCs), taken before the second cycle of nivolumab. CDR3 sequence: CASSTTGVPPPEAFF. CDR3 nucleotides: TGTGCCAGTAGTACCACAGGAGTACCACCCCCTGAAGCTTTCTTT. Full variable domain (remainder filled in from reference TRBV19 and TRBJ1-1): DGGITQSPKYLFRKEGQNVTLSCEQNLNHDAMYWYRQDPGQGLRLIYYSQIVNDFQKGDIAEGYSVSREKKESFPLTVTSAQKNPTAFYLCASSTTGVPPPEAFFGQGTRLTVV.